This T cell receptor beta chain was sequenced during a study of T-cell memory formation after mild COVID-19. Study-level findings and limits: CD4/CD8 balance held among clones contracting day 15 to 85, and later expanders leaned CD4+. The appearance of some responding clones in pre-infection memory suggested that cross-reactive memory joined.

A note on this clonotype: The antigen is not known.

MiXCR, applied by TCRdb to the 5' RACE reads, yields one record per CDR3 protein. The sample holds about 200,000 distinct CDR3 sequences; roughly 10% are singletons and the top ten take 3% to 4.5%. V lost 4 bases, J lost 7 bases, and 20 bases stayed unmatched. Germline V gives CDR1 SGDLS, CDR2 YYNGEE. The CDR3 runs 19 residues. The rearrangement joins TRBV9 to TRBJ1-4; 9 nucleotides align to TRBD1. The TCR originated in a man in his late teens or twenties who had mild COVID-19 (a few samples of this study predate the infection). Cell type and time point are not known. The source material was PBMCs or a T cell subset sorted from them (not recorded which). This chain's CDR3 is CASSPGTGNGENYGEKLFF. The DNA of the CDR3 is TGTGCCAGCAGCCCGGGGACAGGGAATGGAGAAAACTACGGTGAAAAACTGTTTTTT.